This paragraph reports one TCR beta chain. No antigen is known for it. V gave up 5 bases and J gave up 4 bases, with 11 bases separating them. This CDR3 region has 13 residues. Germline CDR1 reads SQVTM; CDR2 reads ANQGSEA. The entry originates in a study of tumor and adjacent non-tumor tissue in lung cancer. Study in general: Aged about 30 to 85 years, patients included about 11 men and five or six women with stage I to III disease. Samples averaged approximately 4.2 million productive TCRbeta reads each. Study observations and caveats: Top 100 clones took a larger repertoire share in normal lung.

The library came from three nested PCR rounds adapted from ARM-PCR protocols. In TCRdb, the multiplex PCR reads were re-called with MiXCR into one record per CDR3 protein. The table has some 70,000 distinct CDR3 sequences, roughly 75% seen once. RNA was extracted from bulk tissue without any cell sorting. The normal lung tissue was taken more than 3 cm from the tumor edge. Between August and November 2014, newly diagnosed, chemotherapy-naive lung cancer patients underwent thoracic surgery in China. The source material was distant non-tumor lung tissue. The chain has TRBV29-1 and TRBJ2-2; D is perhaps TRBD2 (5 bases). The TCR comes from a woman between 50 and 59 years old with non-small cell lung cancer. CDR3 loop: CSVSTSSTGELFF. The CDR3 coding sequence is TGCAGCGTTTCTACTAGTAGCACCGGGGAGCTGTTTTTT.